One and the same sample provided the 20 T cell receptor beta chains below, sequenced in a study of shared clonotypes between healthy human individuals. Here immunoSEQ multiplex PCR was the method, and the copy in TCRdb shows in-frame clones only, minus some. The sample carries some 2.1 million clones, approximately 95% recorded once. Material for sequencing was naive CD4+ T cells sorted from blood. Subset defined: CD45RA+ positively selected. The receptors were gathered from a man between 18 and 29 years old in good health.

V and J are TRBV7-9 and TRBJ1-3; no reliable D call. Trimming took 3 bases from V and 1 from J, leaving 13 bases between them. The germline CDR1 and CDR2 sequences are SEHNR and FQNEAQ (reference sequence). The CDR3 contains 16 residues. CDR3 amino acids: CASSLVGNGSGNTIYF. As DNA, the CDR3 is TGTGCCAGCAGCTTGGTAGGGAATGGGTCTGGAAACACCATATATTTT.

This sequence joins TRBV4-1 and TRBJ2-1; 7 bases align to TRBD2. Germline V lookup: CDR1 MGHRA, CDR2 YSYEKL. The length of the CDR3 is 16 residues. Trimming cost V 0 bases and J 7 bases; bases outside gene matches: 9. CDR3 DNA: TGCGCCAGCAGCCAAGATCTCCCGGGAGCGGGGAATGAGCAGTTCTTC. As protein: CASSQDLPGAGNEQFF.

The chain recombines TRBV30 with TRBJ1-1; D unresolved. The germline V and J ends were trimmed by 5 bases and 8 bases, with 9 bases remaining between them. The CDR3 contains 10 residues. Germline CDR1 GTSNPN, CDR2 SVGIG (reference sequence). The CDR3 sequence: CAWGTREAFF. The CDR3 DNA is TGTGCCTGGGGAACACGGGAAGCTTTCTTT.

This clone was observed a single time. This chain joins TRBV27 and TRBJ2-5, with D unresolved. Germline loops: CDR1 MNHEY, CDR2 SMNVEV (reference sequence). CDR3 length: 10 amino acids. V dropped 8 bases and J dropped 2 bases, with 3 bases sitting between them. CDR3 loop: CASLQETQYF. DNA for the CDR3: TGTGCCAGCCTTCAAGAGACCCAGTACTTC.

The chain couples TRBV5-1 to TRBJ1-2; D ambiguous. The V end lost 1 base, the J end lost 1 base, and 5 bases lay between the germline ends. Looked up from germline, CDR1 is SGHRS and CDR2 is YFSETQ. The CDR3 runs 13 residues. The CDR3 protein is CASSLTNNYGYTF. The CDR3, as DNA: TGCGCCAGCAGCTTGACAAATAACTATGGCTACACCTTC. Combining the CDR3 with reference TRBV5-1 and TRBJ1-2 gives the whole variable domain KAGVTQTPRYLIKTRGQQVTLSCSPISGHRSVSWYQQTPGQGLQFLFEYFSETQRNKGNFPGRFSGRQFSNSRSEMNVSTLELGDSALYLCASSLTNNYGYTFGSGTRLTVV.

The chain combines TRBV7-2 with TRBJ2-7; D call uncertain. Germline V gives CDR1 SGHTA, CDR2 FQGNSA. Trimming removed 1 base at V and 3 bases at J, with 10 bases between. CDR3 length equals 14 residues. DNA for the CDR3: TGTGCCAGCAGCTTAGACAGAGAATACTACGAGCAGTACTTC. Its translation: CASSLDREYYEQYF.

The gene calls are TRBV5-4 and TRBJ2-7; D remains unclear. Trimming cost V 0 bases and J 7 bases, with 14 bases left between them. Germline loops: CDR1 SGHNT, CDR2 YYREEE (reference sequence). The CDR3 contains 14 residues. In nucleotides, the CDR3 is TGTGCCAGCAGCTTGGACGGCGGTAGTTTAGAGCAGTACTTC. This translates into CASSLDGGSLEQYF.

The chain joins TRBV19 to TRBJ2-4, with 7 bases fitting TRBD1. CDR1 is LNHDA, CDR2 SQIVND, per germline (reference sequence). V lost 7 bases, J lost 4 bases, and 4 bases stayed unmatched. The CDR3 has 13 amino acids. The CDR3 loop is CASNLDRKNIQYF. CDR3 in DNA: TGTGCCAGTAATCTGGACAGGAAAAACATTCAGTACTTC.

V usage is TRBV6-5 and J usage is TRBJ1-2; no clear D. The CDR3 is 13 amino acids. The V end was cut by 0 bases, the J end by 8 bases, with 10 bases between. Germline loops: CDR1 MNHEY, CDR2 SVGAGI. The CDR3 spells CASSYSQDRGYTF. The CDR3 DNA follows: TGTGCCAGCAGTTACTCGCAGGACCGAGGCTACACCTTC.

The rearrangement joins TRBV6-5 to TRBJ1-1, with D possibly being TRBD1 (6 bases). V was cut by 0 bases and J by 6 bases, with 17 bases left in between. Germline values: CDR1 MNHEY, CDR2 SVGAGI. The CDR3 contains 16 residues. DNA of the CDR3: TGTGCCAGCAGTTACTCGAACGTTTGGGGGCTTGCTGAAGCTTTCTTT. Its protein is CASSYSNVWGLAEAFF.

The chain uses TRBV6-1 and TRBJ1-6; maybe TRBD1 (5 bases). CDR1 and CDR2 (germline): MNHNS, SASEGT. V was cut by 6 bases and J by 6 bases, with 15 bases left in between. This CDR3 is built from 15 residues. The DNA for the CDR3 is TGTGCCAGCAGGCTGGGGGGTTGGAGTAATTCACCCCTCCACTTT. Residues: CASRLGGWSNSPLHF.

This clone was counted once. The V gene is TRBV2, the J gene TRBJ1-5; 7 nucleotides agree with TRBD1. CDR3 length: 11 residues. Germline CDR1 and CDR2: SNHLY and FYNNEI. V gave up 3 bases and J gave up 13 bases; unmatched junction bases: 3. DNA for the CDR3: TGTGCCAGCAGTGAGGAGGGGGCGCAGCATTTT. It encodes CASSEEGAQHF.

This sequence joins TRBV10-3 and TRBJ2-7; the match to TRBD2 covers 14 bases. The CDR3 has 18 amino acids. With V trimmed by 7 bases and J by 7 bases, 18 bases remained unmatched. Germline values: CDR1 ENHRY, CDR2 SYGVKD. CDR3 protein: CAITSRLRTSGRPGEQYF. The CDR3 DNA is TGTGCCATCACCTCTCGTCTACGGACTAGCGGGAGGCCGGGGGAGCAGTACTTC.

This clone showed up just a few times. The same CDR3 also results from other DNA sequences found in this sample. The chain links TRBV6-5 to TRBJ1-1, with a tentative D call TRBD1 (5 bases). Germline V lookup: CDR1 MNHEY, CDR2 SVGAGI. V dropped 0 bases and J dropped 4 bases, with 9 bases sitting between them. The CDR3 loop spans 14 amino acids. The CDR3 DNA is TGTGCCAGCAGTTACTCGGGGGGAGGCACTGAAGCTTTCTTT. It codes for CASSYSGGGTEAFF.

The chain employs TRBV5-1 and TRBJ2-2, with D maybe TRBD1 (5 bases). CDR3 length: 13 residues. CDR1 and CDR2 from the germline V gene are SGHRS and YFSETQ. V was trimmed by 4 bases and J by 5 bases, leaving 9 bases between them. DNA of the CDR3: TGCGCCAGCAGCAATCAGGGTACCGGGGAGCTGTTTTTT. This translates into CASSNQGTGELFF.

The count of this clone is one. The genes are TRBV10-1 and TRBJ2-3, with 7 bases that match TRBD2. The germline V gene encodes CDR1 WNHNN and CDR2 SYGVQD (reference sequence). The CDR3 covers 17 residues. V was clipped by 3 bases and J by 2 bases; unmatched bases: 11. The CDR3 sequence is CASSEELAPTTTDTQYF. Written as DNA, the CDR3 is TGCGCCAGCAGTGAAGAACTAGCGCCGACGACCACAGATACGCAGTATTTT.

The rearrangement joins TRBV2 to TRBJ1-2; 8 nucleotides agree with TRBD1. The CDR3 length is 17 residues. Germline V gene sequence: CDR1 SNHLY, CDR2 FYNNEI. Trimming removed 6 bases from V and 1 base from J; junction bases left unmatched: 13. The CDR3 protein is CASSEGTGRPVNYGYTF. As DNA, the CDR3 is TGTGCCAGCAGCGAGGGGACAGGTCGGCCGGTTAACTATGGCTACACCTTC.

Comments on this clone: The sample contains more than one DNA sequence encoding this CDR3. The chain employs TRBV25-1 and TRBJ2-3; D is unresolved. The V gene's germline CDR1 is MGHDK and CDR2 SYGVNS. Trimming removed 4 bases from V and 0 bases from J, with 2 bases in between. The CDR3 is 12 residues long. CDR3 sequence (DNA): TGTGCCAGCAGTGGGAGCACAGATACGCAGTATTTT. Its protein is CASSGSTDTQYF. The variable domain in full, completed from reference TRBV25-1 and TRBJ2-3, reads EADIYQTPRYLVIGTGKKITLECSQTMGHDKMYWYQQDPGMELHLIHYSYGVNSTEKGDLSSESTVSRIRTEHFPLTLESARPSHTSQYLCASSGSTDTQYFGPGTRLTVL.

The V call is TRBV4-1, the J call TRBJ2-1, with D possibly matching TRBD2 (5 bases). CDR3 size: 14 residues. The V gene's germline CDR1 is MGHRA and CDR2 YSYEKL. The V gene lost 1 base and the J gene lost 13 bases, with 17 bases spanning the gap. CDR3 in amino acids: CASSQGPRGAPQFF. CDR3 in DNA: TGCGCCAGCAGCCAAGGCCCCCGGGGAGCGCCACAGTTCTTC.

The chain employs TRBV6-1 and TRBJ2-1; TRBD2 is a possible D gene (5 bases). Trimming took off 7 bases at V and 3 bases at J, with 7 bases between the two ends. The CDR3 extends over 12 amino acids. Germline CDR1 reads MNHNS; CDR2 reads SASEGT. The CDR3 here is CASMRVYNEQFF. CDR3 nucleotide sequence: TGTGCCAGCATGCGGGTCTACAATGAGCAGTTCTTC.